The following is a TCR beta chain sequence with its context. The CDR3 is made up of 13 amino acids. V lost 4 bases and J 1 base, leaving 10 bases between the germline ends. Looked up from germline, CDR1 is SQVTM and CDR2 is ANQGSEA. The data derive from a study of blood T cell repertoires in COVID-19. Study details: COVID-19 samples, acute and convalescent, were from the United States, Italy and Spain. PBMCs, B-cell-depleted T cells, or T cells were the source of the cDNA or gDNA that made up the material.

The data were produced by immunoSEQ multiplex PCR, yet TCRdb's version contains in-frame clones alone and is incomplete. Here the sample spans tens of thousands of clones, roughly 87% being singletons. The TCR sequence derives from a male donor with acute or convalescent COVID-19. The rearrangement joins TRBV29-1 to TRBJ1-1; no definite D call. Sequencing was carried out using peripheral blood. The CDR3 DNA follows: TGCAGCGTTGGATCGGGTGAGAACACTGAAGCTTTCTTT. It specifies CSVGSGENTEAFF.